One and the same sample provided the 5 T cell receptor beta chains below, sequenced in a study of cytomegalovirus exposure and HLA in healthy donors. A multiplex PCR was run with 60 Vbeta primers and 13 Jbeta primers. Measured with immunoSEQ multiplex PCR; TCRdb has only the in-frame clones, and not every one. The sample records some 130,000 clones, about four fifths being singletons. The sequencing sample was made of PBMCs. The receptors derive from a male donor in good health and CMV-seronegative.

This chain uses TRBV5-1 with TRBJ2-1; 7 nucleotides line up with TRBD1. Per germline, CDR1 SGHRS and CDR2 YFSETQ. This CDR3 is built from 14 residues. Losses at the gene ends were 2 bases for V and 14 bases for J; bases not matched to a gene: 13. CDR3 amino acids: CASSFLQQGISEFF. The CDR3, as DNA: TGCGCCAGCAGCTTTTTACAACAGGGGATTTCGGAGTTCTTC. The complete variable domain, with remaining parts taken from reference TRBV5-1 and TRBJ2-1, reads KAGVTQTPRYLIKTRGQQVTLSCSPISGHRSVSWYQQTPGQGLQFLFEYFSETQRNKGNFPGRFSGRQFSNSRSEMNVSTLELGDSALYLCASSFLQQGISEFFGPGTRLTVL.

J is TRBJ2-3 and V is TRBV2, with a possible D match to TRBD2 (5 bases). Germline CDR1 is SNHLY and CDR2 is FYNNEI. The CDR3 is 13 residues long. V lost 7 bases and J 4 bases, leaving 12 bases between the germline ends. The CDR3 here is CASTVSEADTQYF. CDR3 bases: TGTGCCAGCACCGTTAGCGAGGCAGATACGCAGTATTTT.

The chain uses TRBV7-9 and TRBJ2-7, with a weak D call TRBD2 (5 bases). CDR3 size: 12 residues. Germline V gene lookup returns CDR1 SEHNR and CDR2 FQNEAQ (reference sequence). Deletions cut 2 bases from V and 7 bases from J, with 9 bases between. The CDR3 region is CASSLRGPEQYF. CDR3 nucleotide sequence: TGTGCCAGCAGCTTAAGAGGGCCGGAGCAGTACTTC.

CDR3 in amino acids: CSVPGYTDTQYF. DNA of the CDR3: TGCAGCGTTCCGGGGTACACAGATACGCAGTATTTT. The chain has TRBV29-1 and TRBJ2-3; tentatively, D is TRBD2 (5 bases). V lost 5 bases and J lost 2, with 8 bases in between. The CDR3 has 12 amino acids. The germline CDR1 and CDR2 sequences are SQVTM and ANQGSEA.

The rearrangement links TRBV30 to TRBJ1-6; the D gene is possibly TRBD1 (5 bases). Trimming shortened V by 0 bases and J by 7 bases, and 13 bases separated the two germline ends. Germline V gene sequence: CDR1 GTSNPN, CDR2 SVGIG (reference sequence). This CDR3 spans 15 amino acids. In DNA, the CDR3 is TGTGCCTGGAGTGTACTGGAGGGGCGGAATTCACCCCTCCACTTT. It codes for CAWSVLEGRNSPLHF.